Shown below are 2 T cell receptor beta chains from a single sample sequenced in a study of Ad26.COV2.S vaccination and SARS-CoV-2 variants. Documented treatment: about 20 received Ad26.COV2.S at low or high dose, single or two shots; about 5 received placebo; per-sample allocation not given. At day 63 after the first vaccine or placebo injection, samples were drawn. Using immunoSEQ multiplex PCR, the repertoire was profiled, and TCRdb retains in-frame clones only, with some absent. The profile covers roughly 700,000 clones, with around 92% appearing a single time and nearly 1.5% taken by the ten largest. The starting material was peripheral blood, obtained in a trial of Ad26.COV2.S vaccine versus placebo. Receptors were obtained from a person between 18 and 60 years old who received the Ad26.COV2.S COVID-19 vaccine or a placebo.

The J gene is TRBJ2-5, the V gene TRBV14, with a weak D call TRBD1 (5 bases). The germline V gene encodes CDR1 SGHDN and CDR2 FVKESK. Deletions cut 3 bases from V and 5 bases from J, with 7 bases between. The CDR3 loop spans 12 amino acids. The CDR3 bases are TGTGCCAGCAGCCAGGACACTGAGACCCAGTACTTC. Translation gives CASSQDTETQYF.

In DNA, the CDR3 is TGTGCCAGCAGTGACGCGGGATCGAGCTCCTATAATTCACCCCTCCACTTT. Translating gives CASSDAGSSSYNSPLHF. The chain recombines TRBV2 with TRBJ1-6, with unresolved D. Between the trimmed V and J ends, which lost 3 bases and 0 bases, there was a span of 12 bases. The germline V gene has CDR1 SNHLY and CDR2 FYNNEI. CDR3 length: 17 amino acids.